This TCR beta chain was sequenced in a study of T cell repertoires in cytomegalovirus infection. About the study: Carrying CMV and the relevant HLA type showed in public TCR beta signatures.

This clonotype was picked up a small number of times. The antigen remains undetermined. Study results and caveats: Cumulative public TCR beta family frequency identified carriers of CMV plus the relevant HLA.

TCRdb re-analysed the reads in MiXCR, keeping a single row per CDR3 protein. The top ten hold almost 35% of the sample, which has around 120,000 distinct CDR3 sequences, under 30% seen once. The clonotype was recovered from a human donor in good health (CMV status not recorded). Some clones in this sample may be carry-over from other donors' samples. Sequenced sample: PBMCs, sequenced either directly or after in vitro stimulation (not recorded which).

The CDR3: CASSLSGNYEQYF. The CDR3 region has the DNA TGTGCCAGCAGCCTCTCAGGGAACTACGAGCAGTACTTC. This chain joins TRBV28 and TRBJ2-7; weak D call: TRBD1 (5 bases). Germline CDR1 reads MDHEN; CDR2 reads SYDVKM. The V gene lost 6 bases and the J gene lost 3 bases, with 12 bases spanning the gap. The CDR3 is 13 amino acids.